These T cell receptor beta chains were read from a single sample in a study of molecular identifiers for immune sequencing clone quantification. TCRdb used MiXCR to reprocess the PCR reads, holding one entry per CDR3 protein. Seen here are a few hundred thousand distinct CDR3 sequences, 24% observed once, and the top ten hold about 0.7%. Sample: naive CD8+ T cells from blood, with Jurkat cell RNA spiked in. The receptors here all came from a human donor in good health. Some libraries in this study had Jurkat cell RNA spiked in. CDR3s include the opening cysteine and the closing phenylalanine or tryptophan.

v_call	j_call	cdr3_aa
TRBV27	TRBJ2-7	CASSFVGQGAGEQYF
TRBV11-2	TRBJ2-3	CASSSWTDRIPDTQYF
TRBV23-1	TRBJ2-2	CASTIGNTGELFF
TRBV10-3	TRBJ1-1	CAISGIPLQQGMMNTEAFF
TRBV11-2	TRBJ2-7	CASSLSPSGGAWEQYF
TRBV29-1	TRBJ1-4	CSVSLSEKLFF
TRBV25-1	TRBJ1-6	CASSDEGVNSPLHF
TRBV29-1	TRBJ2-4	CSVEGDSDIQYF
TRBV20-1	TRBJ2-4	CSARAWDSKNIQYF
TRBV7-9	TRBJ2-5	CASSLARGQVETQYF
TRBV6-5	TRBJ2-7	CASSFGFIYEQYF
TRBV30	TRBJ2-3	CAWSTGTSTDTQYF
TRBV25-1	TRBJ2-3	CASSYRDTQLDTQYF
TRBV4-3	TRBJ2-1	CASSQDFGDPSSYNEQFF
TRBV4-1	TRBJ2-6	CASSQVGQPSVLTF
TRBV14	TRBJ2-3	CASSQGNRATRTDTQYF
TRBV13	TRBJ2-3	CASRGISGASTDTQYF
TRBV5-6	TRBJ2-7	CASSLSRSWDEQYF
TRBV30	TRBJ1-1	CAWSPGGLTEAFF
TRBV19	TRBJ2-1	CASNIGRGFYNEQFF
TRBV6-5	TRBJ2-5	CASSPGSGQETQYF
TRBV6-5	TRBJ2-7	CASSYDRDYEQYF
TRBV6-5	TRBJ2-5	CASSLGTTLETQYF
TRBV10-1	TRBJ2-7	CAGSESSTADYGQYF
TRBV5-1	TRBJ2-2	CASSLGPTSEDTGELFF
TRBV7-9	TRBJ2-3	CASSRFSKGPLVSDTQYF
TRBV4-2	TRBJ2-7	CASSAPSSYEQYF
TRBV6-2/TRBV6-3	TRBJ2-5	CASSPWEALETQYF
TRBV7-2	TRBJ1-1	CASSFEGYGWDTEAFF
TRBV10-3	TRBJ2-5	CAISGPGQPQEPQYF
TRBV4-3	TRBJ2-2	CASSQESPLGSGRAGELFF
TRBV11-3	TRBJ2-1	CAPGGLDEQFF
TRBV7-2	TRBJ2-1	CASSHARGNYNEQFF
TRBV21-1	TRBJ1-1	CASSAPPLNTEAFF
TRBV5-1	TRBJ2-7	CASSLALTYEQYF
TRBV7-2	TRBJ2-3	CASSLVVGASTDTQYF
TRBV6-2/TRBV6-3	TRBJ1-1	CASSYLEIYTEAFF
TRBV27	TRBJ1-5	CASSLQGSNQPQHF
TRBV6-5	TRBJ2-1	CASSYWSESSYNEQFF
TRBV19	TRBJ2-7	CASSMTGFGHEQYF
TRBV7-9	TRBJ2-2	CASSDTKSDSSPGELFF
TRBV4-3	TRBJ1-5	CASSQERGLDQPQHF
TRBV27	TRBJ2-4	CASSLGRLNIQYF
TRBV12-3/TRBV12-4	TRBJ1-5	CASSPQEYSNQPQHF
TRBV20-1	TRBJ2-3	CSAKYRDPSRSDTQYF
TRBV29-1	TRBJ2-5	CSVEEGYRQYF
TRBV15	TRBJ1-5	CATSRTPNQPQHF
TRBV6-5	TRBJ2-7	CASSMTGYEQYF
TRBV12-1	TRBJ2-5	CASSSYRDRGQETQYF
TRBV4-1	TRBJ2-2	CASSQLPLTRELFF
TRBV11-2	TRBJ2-4	CASSLGGGAKNVQYF
TRBV19	TRBJ1-1	CAISDGAPGNTEAFF
TRBV7-9	TRBJ2-2	CVSSSRLASPSNTGELFF
TRBV28	TRBJ2-7	CASTNPGTPIYEQYF